These 28 T cell receptor beta chains originate from one sample sequenced in a study of regulatory T cells in long-lasting Graves disease. Stated time point: newly diagnosed GD, antithyroid drugs for less than 3 months. From RNA extracted from PBMCs, the TCR library was made. With iRepertoire HTBI primers and Arm-PCR of CDR3 regions, TCR beta libraries were built. TCRdb used MiXCR to reprocess the multiplex PCR reads, holding one entry per CDR3 protein. This sample yields about 500,000 distinct CDR3 sequences, of which about 12% are seen a single time; around 9.3% belongs to the top ten. These sequences were also reported in another study, on T cells in Graves' hyperthyroidism and ophthalmopathy.

The material sequenced was peripheral blood mononuclear cells (PBMCs), taken at new diagnosis, from a patient treated with antithyroid drugs. The receptor source for this set is a woman between 25 and 40 years old with Graves disease.

This clonotype was found many times. CDR3 sequence: CASSPRDRPGGKNIQYF. The CDR3, as DNA: TGTGCCAGCTCACCACGGGACAGACCCGGGGGCAAAAACATTCAGTACTTC. The chain has TRBV18 and TRBJ2-4, with a tentative D call TRBD1 (7 bases). This CDR3 contains 17 residues. The germline V gene has CDR1 KGHSH and CDR2 LQKENI. Trimming took 1 base from V and 3 from J, leaving 16 bases between them.

This clonotype was picked up many times. The rearrangement uses TRBV5-5 and TRBJ1-4, with 11 bases matching TRBD1. Germline loops: CDR1 SGHKS, CDR2 YYEKEE (reference sequence). The CDR3 has 17 amino acids. V lost 4 bases to trimming and J lost 5 bases; unmatched junction nucleotides: 10. CDR3 nucleotides: TGTGCCAGCAGCCCAGGACAGGGGGCGGAGGGGAATGAAAAACTGTTTTTT. This sequence encodes CASSPGQGAEGNEKLFF.

This clonotype has ten or more counts. The junction shows a germline mismatch at one end, possibly a read error. This chain joins TRBV20-1 and TRBJ1-2, with D maybe TRBD1 (6 bases). The CDR3 has 13 amino acids. CDR1 DFQATT and CDR2 SNEGSKA come from the germline V gene (reference sequence). The DNA of the CDR3 is TGCAGTGCTAGAGTCCCAACGGACAGCGTCACCGTCTTC. It yields the protein CSARVPTDSVTVF.

This chain uses TRBV12-3 or TRBV12-4 with TRBJ2-5, with 8 bases matching TRBD1. The CDR3 has 15 amino acids. Unmatched junction bases numbered 7, after V lost 3 bases and J lost 4 bases. The CDR3: CASSLGGRGLETQYF. The CDR3 DNA is TGTGCCAGCAGTTTGGGTGGCAGGGGGCTAGAGACCCAGTACTTC.

Note on this clonotype: This is likely an artifact of a read error, given a far larger clone one base away. The rearrangement joins TRBV27 to TRBJ2-7, with TRBD1 identical over 10 bases. V trimming: 5 bases; J trimming: 7 bases; junction bases outside the gene matches: 11. This CDR3 has 15 residues. Germline V CDR1 and CDR2: MNHEY, SMNVEV (reference sequence). This chain's CDR3 is CASSIRDRGHNEQYF. The DNA of the CDR3 is TGTGCCAGCAGTATCCGGGACAGGGGACACAATGAGCAGTACTTC.

On this clonotype: Possible read error: a much larger clone is one base away. The chain links TRBV28 to TRBJ2-7; D call uncertain. This CDR3 is built from 12 residues. CDR1 and CDR2 (germline): MDHEN, SYDVKM. The DNA of the CDR3 is TGTGCCGGCAGTTCTATTTCCGGCGAGCAGTACTTC. Its protein product is CAGSSISGEQYF.

The genes are TRBV2 and TRBJ2-1, with 16 bases lining up with TRBD2. The CDR3 loop spans 18 amino acids. Losses at the gene ends were 5 bases for V and 8 bases for J; bases not matched to a gene: 12. Germline-derived CDR1 and CDR2 are SNHLY and FYNNEI. The CDR3 DNA is TGTGCCAGCAGTCAACCCGGGACTAGCGGGAGGGCGGTATATGAGCAGTTCTTC. It translates to CASSQPGTSGRAVYEQFF.

This clonotype was picked up a small number of times. This could be a read error, since a much larger clone is one nucleotide away. The conserved phenylalanine or tryptophan normally closing the CDR3 is absent here, so this likely arose from a read error. This sequence joins TRBV2 and TRBJ2-3, with a possible D match to TRBD2 (6 bases). V lost 6 bases to trimming and J lost 3 bases, with 13 bases between them. CDR3 length: 14 amino acids. CDR1 SNHLY and CDR2 FYNNEI come from the germline V gene. CDR3 residues: CASRAISGTDTQYS. The CDR3 coding sequence is TGTGCCAGCAGAGCAATTAGCGGAACAGATACGCAGTATTCT.

This clonotype was counted at least ten times. The V gene is TRBV12-3 or TRBV12-4, the J gene TRBJ1-1; D call uncertain. The CDR3 is made up of 13 amino acids. The V end lost 10 bases, the J end lost 1 base, and 13 bases lay between the germline ends. CDR3 protein: CATVKSGNTEAFF. The CDR3 DNA follows: TGTGCCACCGTTAAGTCTGGGAACACTGAAGCTTTCTTT.

At least ten counts were recorded for this clonotype. The gene calls are TRBV20-1 and TRBJ2-7; TRBD1 agrees at 12 bases. This CDR3 has 13 amino acids. V lost 4 bases and J lost 6; bases outside the gene matches: 4. Per germline, CDR1 DFQATT and CDR2 SNEGSKA (reference sequence). For the CDR3, the DNA is TGCAGTGCTACGGGACAGGGGGCCATCGAGCAGTACTTC. Translation: CSATGQGAIEQYF.

This clonotype was picked up many times. The chain employs TRBV11-3 and TRBJ1-2; no clear D. Trimming shortened V by 6 bases and J by 6 bases, and 11 bases separated the two germline ends. This CDR3 is 12 amino acids long. Germline CDR1 SGHNT, CDR2 YENEEA. CDR3 nucleotides: TGTGCCAGCAGAGGCCGAACCCATGGCTACACCTTC. Translated: CASRGRTHGYTF.

This clonotype was observed many times. J is TRBJ2-7 and V is TRBV12-3 or TRBV12-4; D may be TRBD1 (6 bases). Trimming stripped 6 bases from V and 3 bases from J, with 18 bases between. The CDR3 contains 15 residues. The CDR3 sequence: CASSLDRDTYYEQYF. The DNA of the CDR3 is TGTGCCAGCAGCCTTGACCGGGACACCTACTACGAGCAGTACTTC.

The chain uses TRBV19 and TRBJ1-3; 7 nucleotides line up with TRBD1. The CDR3 contains 17 residues. In germline, CDR1 is LNHDA, CDR2 SQIVND (reference sequence). The trim removed 3 bases at V and 0 bases at J, leaving 8 bases unmatched. The chain's CDR3 is CASSIRRDSNSGNTIYF. CDR3 sequence (DNA): TGTGCCAGTAGTATTCGGCGGGACAGTAACTCTGGAAACACCATATATTTT. Looking up the rest from reference TRBV19 and TRBJ1-3 gives the full variable domain: DGGITQSPKYLFRKEGQNVTLSCEQNLNHDAMYWYRQDPGQGLRLIYYSQIVNDFQKGDIAEGYSVSREKKESFPLTVTSAQKNPTAFYLCASSIRRDSNSGNTIYFGEGSWLTVV.

This clonotype was observed at least ten times. V usage is TRBV12-3 or TRBV12-4 and J usage is TRBJ2-7, with 10 bases fitting TRBD1. V trimming: 5 bases; J trimming: 2 bases; junction bases outside the gene matches: 6. The CDR3 spans 15 residues. The CDR3 nucleotides read TGTGCCAGCAGTCTCCGGGACAGGGGACCCTACGAGCAGTACTTC. Its protein product is CASSLRDRGPYEQYF.

This clonotype appeared many times. The chain links TRBV20-1 to TRBJ2-7, with 12 bases that match TRBD2. CDR1 and CDR2 (germline): DFQATT, SNEGSKA (reference sequence). The V gene end was trimmed by 6 bases and the J gene end by 3 bases; junction bases not matched to a gene: 6. The CDR3 loop spans 14 amino acids. The CDR3 DNA reads TGCAGTGCAAGACCTAGCGGGAGGGGCTACGAGCAGTACTTC. It yields the protein CSARPSGRGYEQYF.

The chain combines TRBV7-2 with TRBJ2-2, with D perhaps TRBD2 (6 bases). V gave up 4 bases and J gave up 5 bases, with 17 bases separating them. CDR1 SGHTA and CDR2 FQGNSA come from the germline V gene. CDR3 length: 16 residues. The CDR3, as DNA: TGTGCCAGCAGCTGGTCCGGGACTCATGGTACCGGGGAGCTGTTTTTT. This translates into CASSWSGTHGTGELFF. The full variable domain, in which reference TRBV7-2 and TRBJ2-2 provide the parts outside the CDR3, is GAGVSQSPSNKVTEKGKDVELRCDPISGHTALYWYRQSLGQGLEFLIYFQGNSAPDKSGLPSDRFSAERTGGSVSTLTIQRTQQEDSAVYLCASSWSGTHGTGELFFGEGSRLTVL.

In this sample, this clonotype turned up many times. J is TRBJ2-2 and V is TRBV27; D gene ambiguous. V gave up 5 bases and J gave up 0 bases, with 10 bases separating them. CDR3 length equals 15 residues. In germline, CDR1 is MNHEY, CDR2 SMNVEV (reference sequence). The CDR3 loop is CASSPRRSNTGELFF. CDR3 nucleotide sequence: TGTGCCAGCAGTCCACGACGGTCGAACACCGGGGAGCTGTTTTTT.

In this sample, this clonotype turned up many times. In nucleotides, the CDR3 is TGTGCCAGCGCTAAGTGGCGCGAGCAGTACTTC. It encodes CASAKWREQYF. The chain has TRBV2 and TRBJ2-7; D is unresolved. CDR1 is SNHLY and CDR2 is FYNNEI in the germline V gene. Trimming took 8 bases from V and 6 from J, leaving 11 bases between them. CDR3 length: 11 amino acids.

This clonotype was recorded a few times. This likely comes from a read error, as the CDR3 has no conserved phenylalanine or tryptophan at its end. This chain joins TRBV6-2 or TRBV6-3 and TRBJ2-1; the D is unclear. Trimming took off 5 bases at V and 0 bases at J, with 11 bases between the two ends. Germline V gene sequence: CDR1 MNHEY, CDR2 SVGEGT. This CDR3 is 15 amino acids long. For the CDR3, the DNA is TGTGCCAGCAGTCGCACCGGCAGCTCCTACAATGAGCAGTTCCTC. Protein product: CASSRTGSSYNEQFL.

A few counts support this clonotype. The rearrangement uses TRBV7-9 and TRBJ2-7, with D possibly being TRBD2 (6 bases). Germline CDR1 SEHNR, CDR2 FQNEAQ (reference sequence). V was trimmed by 4 bases and J by 7 bases, leaving 14 bases between them. This CDR3 is 13 amino acids long. The DNA of the CDR3 is TGTGCCAGCAGCTCTTCTATGGAGGGGGAGCAGTACTTC. This codes for CASSSSMEGEQYF.

This chain links TRBV5-1 with TRBJ2-7, with 10 bases that match TRBD1. Germline trimming cut 5 bases from V and 6 bases from J; bases unmatched to any gene: 11. This CDR3 spans 15 amino acids. CDR1 is SGHRS and CDR2 is YFSETQ in the germline V gene. This chain's CDR3 is CASSEGTGEVLEQYF. The CDR3 DNA reads TGCGCCAGCAGTGAAGGGACAGGGGAGGTACTCGAGCAGTACTTC.

This clonotype was found many times. The rearrangement links TRBV5-6 to TRBJ2-5; D is unclear. The CDR3 sequence is 12 residues long. The germline V gene encodes CDR1 SGHDT and CDR2 YYEEEE. Deletions cut 0 bases from V and 11 bases from J, with 11 bases between. The CDR3 protein is CASSLGRRGQYF. The CDR3 bases are TGTGCCAGCAGCTTGGGTAGGAGAGGACAGTACTTC. The whole variable domain, remainder taken from reference TRBV5-6 and TRBJ2-5, is DAGVTQSPTHLIKTRGQQVTLRCSPKSGHDTVSWYQQALGQGPQFIFQYYEEEERQRGNFPDRFSGHQFPNYSSELNVNALLLGDSALYLCASSLGRRGQYFGPGTRLLVL.

This clonotype was recorded at least ten times. The V and J genes are TRBV11-2 and TRBJ2-7; no clear D gene. Trimming removed 2 bases from V and 3 bases from J, with 5 bases in between. The length of the CDR3 is 12 residues. Per germline, CDR1 SGHAT and CDR2 FQNNGV. CDR3 bases: TGTGCCAGCAGCTTACCCTTCTACGAGCAGTACTTC. It yields the protein CASSLPFYEQYF.

This clonotype came up many times. This sequence joins TRBV28 and TRBJ1-3, with 8 bases fitting TRBD1. V dropped 5 bases and J dropped 7; count of bases not matched to a gene: 10. The CDR3 runs 15 residues. Germline CDR1 and CDR2: MDHEN and SYDVKM. Here the CDR3 reads CASSRLGTGGNTIYF. In DNA, the CDR3 is TGTGCCAGCAGTCGACTCGGGACAGGTGGGAACACCATATATTTT.

The chain combines TRBV7-8 with TRBJ2-3; TRBD2 matches 16 bases. The CDR3 is 20 residues long. Trimming at V came to 1 base and at J to 6 bases, leaving 13 bases not matched to a gene. Germline V gives CDR1 SGHVS, CDR2 FQNEAQ. Here the CDR3 DNA reads TGTGCCAGCAGCTTAGGGGTTGCGGGACTAGCGGGAGGGAACACGGATACGCAGTATTTT. It translates to CASSLGVAGLAGGNTDTQYF.

A remark on this clonotype: At one end the junction does not follow the germline gene, possibly because of a read error. This sequence joins TRBV27 and TRBJ2-5; D is undetermined. Germline CDR1 is MNHEY and CDR2 is SMNVEV (reference sequence). CDR3 length: 13 amino acids. The DNA of the CDR3 is TGTGCCAGCAGTTTAGGGGTCCAAGGGACCCAGTACTTC. It specifies CASSLGVQGTQYF.

This clonotype was recorded many times. V gene TRBV7-9 combines with J gene TRBJ1-1; D perhaps matches TRBD1 (5 bases). The V end was cut by 1 base, the J end by 2 bases, with 11 bases between. Germline V lookup: CDR1 SEHNR, CDR2 FQNEAQ (reference sequence). CDR3 size: 15 residues. CDR3 in DNA: TGTGCCAGCAGCTTAGAGGGGCGGCCAAACACTGAAGCTTTCTTT. Protein: CASSLEGRPNTEAFF. The variable domain in full, with the rest retrieved from reference TRBV7-9 and TRBJ1-1, is DTGVSQNPRHKITKRGQNVTFRCDPISEHNRLYWYRQTLGQGPEFLTYFQNEAQLEKSRLLSDRFSAERPKGSFSTLEIQRTEQGDSAMYLCASSLEGRPNTEAFFGQGTRLTVV.

There are a few counts of this clonotype. The V gene is TRBV19, the J gene TRBJ2-1; 12 nucleotides align to TRBD2. This CDR3 has 17 residues. V dropped 3 bases and J dropped 7; count of bases not matched to a gene: 10. CDR1 and CDR2 (germline): LNHDA, SQIVND (reference sequence). The CDR3 is CASSIETLAGGNNEQFF. The CDR3 DNA is TGTGCCAGTAGTATCGAAACACTAGCGGGAGGAAATAATGAGCAGTTCTTC.